This TCR beta chain was found in a study of cytomegalovirus exposure and HLA in healthy donors. Study-level points and caveats: HLA alleles were associated with 15,000 to 20,000 TCR beta sequences in a later analysis at 0.05 false discovery rate. Diagnosis of cytomegalovirus status made by the classifier reportedly showed high specificity and sensitivity. A list of 150 or so TCR beta chains associated with cytomegalovirus was given. A prior analysis recorded that most TCR beta V segments were productive about 87% or about 30% of the time.

This clone was detected once. No antigen is known for it. The junction had 7 bases not matched to a gene; V was cut back by 6 bases and J by 0 bases. The CDR3 is made up of 16 amino acids. Per germline, CDR1 SNHLY and CDR2 FYNNEI. The PCR was carried out with 60 Vbeta primers and 13 Jbeta primers. Method: immunoSEQ multiplex PCR; TCRdb's copy keeps in-frame clones and lacks some. The data show about 200,000 clones, with 65% to 90% seen just once and about 2.2% held by the top ten. This TCR derives from a woman between 50 and 59 years old in good health and CMV-seronegative. The chain uses TRBV2 and TRBJ2-3; 9 bases line up with TRBD2. Sequenced sample: PBMCs. Here the CDR3 reads CASRGGLAKSTDTQYF. In DNA form, the CDR3 reads TGTGCCAGCAGGGGCGGACTAGCGAAAAGCACAGATACGCAGTATTTT.